This T cell receptor beta chain was sequenced in a study of CXCR3-negative and CXCR3-positive naive CD8 T cells. General study points: Memory, not naive, CXCR3-negative and CXCR3-positive cells differed in TRBV-TRBJ usage.

The authors prepared UMI-labeled TRB cDNA libraries by 5' RACE. TCRdb reprocessed the 5' RACE reads and stores each CDR3 protein as one record, lacking DNA. The repertoire table contains approximately 38,000 distinct CDR3 sequences. The CDR3 extends over 19 amino acids. Per germline, CDR1 SGHVS and CDR2 FQNEAQ. Remarks on this clonotype: The antigen is not known.

The sequenced material came from memory CD8+ T cells from blood. The clonotype comes from a human donor in good health. Some clones in this sample may be carry-over from other donors' samples. V usage is TRBV7-8 and J usage is TRBJ2-1; the D call from TCRdb, TRBD2, cannot be confirmed without DNA. CDR3 sequence reads: CASSLEALAGGHSYNEQFF.